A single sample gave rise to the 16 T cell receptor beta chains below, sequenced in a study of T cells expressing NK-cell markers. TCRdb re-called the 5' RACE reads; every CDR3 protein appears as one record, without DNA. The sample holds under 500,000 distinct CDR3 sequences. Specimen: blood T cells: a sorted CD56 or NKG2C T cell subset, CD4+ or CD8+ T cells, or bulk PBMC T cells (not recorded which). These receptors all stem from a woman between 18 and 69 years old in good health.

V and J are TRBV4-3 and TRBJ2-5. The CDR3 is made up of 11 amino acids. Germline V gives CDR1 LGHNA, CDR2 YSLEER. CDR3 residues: CASSQEQTQYF.

The CDR3 loop is CASSFWTGGNEQYF. The rearrangement joins TRBV27 to TRBJ2-7; lacking DNA, the TRBD1 call made by TCRdb goes unchecked. The CDR3 is 14 amino acids. Looked up from germline, CDR1 is MNHEY and CDR2 is SMNVEV (reference sequence).

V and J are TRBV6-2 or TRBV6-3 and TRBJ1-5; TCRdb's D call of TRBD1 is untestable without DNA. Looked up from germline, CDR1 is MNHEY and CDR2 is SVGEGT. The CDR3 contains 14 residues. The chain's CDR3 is CASSQGRDNQPQHF.

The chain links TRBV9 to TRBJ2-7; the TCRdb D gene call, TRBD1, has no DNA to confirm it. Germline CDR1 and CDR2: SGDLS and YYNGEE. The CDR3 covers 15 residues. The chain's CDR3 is CASSVGGQGYNEQYF.

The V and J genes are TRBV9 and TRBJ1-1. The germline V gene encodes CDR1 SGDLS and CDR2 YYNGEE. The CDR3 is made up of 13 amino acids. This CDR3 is CASSVATGAEAFF. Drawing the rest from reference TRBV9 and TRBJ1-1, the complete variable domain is DSGVTQTPKHLITATGQRVTLRCSPRSGDLSVYWYQQSLDQGLQFLIQYYNGEERAKGNILERFSAQQFPDLHSELNLSSLELGDSALYFCASSVATGAEAFFGQGTRLTVV.

This chain's CDR3 is CSARDFPREGYF. This rearrangement joins TRBV20-1 to TRBJ2-3; TCRdb calls TRBD2, which cannot be checked without DNA. CDR1 is DFQATT and CDR2 is SNEGSKA in the germline V gene (reference sequence). This CDR3 region has 12 residues.

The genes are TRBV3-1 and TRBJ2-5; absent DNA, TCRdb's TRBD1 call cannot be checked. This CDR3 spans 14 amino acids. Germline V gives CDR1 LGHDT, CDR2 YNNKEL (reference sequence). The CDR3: CASSHKGGVSTQYF.

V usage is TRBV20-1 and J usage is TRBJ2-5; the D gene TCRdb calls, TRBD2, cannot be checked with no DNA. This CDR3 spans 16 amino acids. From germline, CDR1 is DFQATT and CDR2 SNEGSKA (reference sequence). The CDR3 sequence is CSASSASGRDSETQYF.

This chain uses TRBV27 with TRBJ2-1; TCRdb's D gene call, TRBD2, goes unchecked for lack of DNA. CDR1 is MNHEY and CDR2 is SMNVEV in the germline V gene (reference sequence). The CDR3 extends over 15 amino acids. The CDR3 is CASSPTSGSFYEQFF.

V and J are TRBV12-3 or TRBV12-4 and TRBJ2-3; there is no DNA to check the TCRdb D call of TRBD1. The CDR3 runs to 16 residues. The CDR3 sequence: CASSPPGQGILNTQYF.

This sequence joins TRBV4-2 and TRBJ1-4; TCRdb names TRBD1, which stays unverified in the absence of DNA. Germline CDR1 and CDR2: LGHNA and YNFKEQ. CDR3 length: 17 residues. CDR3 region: CASSQDGGTGENEKLFF.

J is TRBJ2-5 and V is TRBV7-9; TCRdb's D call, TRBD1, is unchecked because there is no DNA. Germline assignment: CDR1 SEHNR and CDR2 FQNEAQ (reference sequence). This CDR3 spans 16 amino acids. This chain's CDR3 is CASSLNRGPGIGTQYF. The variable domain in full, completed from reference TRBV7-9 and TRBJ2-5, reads DTGVSQNPRHKITKRGQNVTFRCDPISEHNRLYWYRQTLGQGPEFLTYFQNEAQLEKSRLLSDRFSAERPKGSFSTLEIQRTEQGDSAMYLCASSLNRGPGIGTQYFGPGTRLLVL.

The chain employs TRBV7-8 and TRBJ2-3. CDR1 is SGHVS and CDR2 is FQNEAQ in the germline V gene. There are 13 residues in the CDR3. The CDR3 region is CASSLAPVDTQYF. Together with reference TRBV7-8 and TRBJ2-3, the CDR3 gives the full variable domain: GAGVSQSPRYKVAKRGQDVALRCDPISGHVSLFWYQQALGQGPEFLTYFQNEAQLDKSGLPSDRFFAERPEGSVSTLKIQRTQQEDSAVYLCASSLAPVDTQYFGPGTRLTVL.

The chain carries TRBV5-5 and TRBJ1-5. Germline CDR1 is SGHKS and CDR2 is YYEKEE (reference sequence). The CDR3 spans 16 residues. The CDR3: CASSLALGETNQPQHF.

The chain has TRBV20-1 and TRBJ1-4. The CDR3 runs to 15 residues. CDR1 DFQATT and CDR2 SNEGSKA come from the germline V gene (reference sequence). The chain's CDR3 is CSAQRRGTTNEKLFF.

The CDR3: CASSLRGGTQYQETQYF. This chain uses TRBV7-2 with TRBJ2-5; checking the TCRdb D call of TRBD1 is not possible without DNA. The CDR3 is made up of 17 amino acids. CDR1 is SGHTA, CDR2 FQGNSA, per germline.